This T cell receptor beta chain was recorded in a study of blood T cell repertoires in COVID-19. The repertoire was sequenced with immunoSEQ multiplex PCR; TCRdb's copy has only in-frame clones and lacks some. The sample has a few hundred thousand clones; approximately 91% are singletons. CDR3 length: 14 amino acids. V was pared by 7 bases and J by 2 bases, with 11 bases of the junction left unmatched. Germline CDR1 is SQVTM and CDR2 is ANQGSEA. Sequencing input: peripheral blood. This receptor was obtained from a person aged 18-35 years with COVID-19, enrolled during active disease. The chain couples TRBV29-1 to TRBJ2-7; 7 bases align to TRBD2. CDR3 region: CSAFSGNVPYEQYF. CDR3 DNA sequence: TGCAGCGCCTTCAGCGGGAACGTGCCCTACGAGCAGTACTTC.